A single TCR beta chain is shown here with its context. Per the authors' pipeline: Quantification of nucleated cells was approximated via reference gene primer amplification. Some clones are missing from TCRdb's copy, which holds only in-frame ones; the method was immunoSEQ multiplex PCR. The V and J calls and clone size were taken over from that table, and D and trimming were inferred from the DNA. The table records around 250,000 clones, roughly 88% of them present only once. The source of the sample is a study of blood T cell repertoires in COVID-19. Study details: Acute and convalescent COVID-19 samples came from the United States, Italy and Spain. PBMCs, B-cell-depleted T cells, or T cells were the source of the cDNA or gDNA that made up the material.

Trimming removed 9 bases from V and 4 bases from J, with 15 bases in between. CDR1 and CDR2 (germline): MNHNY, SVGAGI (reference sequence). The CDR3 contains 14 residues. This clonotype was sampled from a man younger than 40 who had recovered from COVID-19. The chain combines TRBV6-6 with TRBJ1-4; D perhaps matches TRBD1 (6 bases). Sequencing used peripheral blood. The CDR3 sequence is CASFPGQINEKLFF. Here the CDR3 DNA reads TGTGCCAGTTTCCCCGGACAGATTAATGAAAAACTGTTTTTT.